Presented here are 15 T cell receptor beta chains from one specimen sequenced in a study of PD-1 blockade in classical Hodgkin lymphoma. Regarding time point: cycle 4 day 1 (C4D1), after more than five weeks of nivolumab. There was relapse after autologous stem cell transplantation in every patient, and there was variation in brentuximab vedotin exposure. Clones were read by immunoSEQ multiplex PCR, and TCRdb kept only the in-frame ones, dropping some. The data contain tens of thousands of clones, under 80% of them seen just once; the ten biggest clones take up 10% to 15%. The sequences come from peripheral blood mononuclear cells (PBMCs), collected before the fourth cycle of nivolumab. These receptor sequences come from a human donor with classical Hodgkin lymphoma.

The gene calls are TRBV7-2 and TRBJ2-3; no clear D. The CDR3 runs to 12 residues. V shed 5 bases and J shed 6 bases, with 9 bases lying between them. In germline, CDR1 is SGHTA, CDR2 FQGNSA. CDR3 sequence: CASSPLWDTQYF. CDR3 nucleotides: TGTGCCAGCAGCCCGCTCTGGGATACGCAGTATTTT.

A few counts support this clone. The chain couples TRBV6-1 to TRBJ2-7; D is tentatively TRBD1 or TRBD2 (6 bases each). Trimming pared 3 bases from V and 4 bases from J, leaving 16 bases between. Germline V gene sequence: CDR1 MNHNS, CDR2 SASEGT. This CDR3 has 15 residues. The CDR3 region has the DNA TGTGCCAGCAGTGAGTCGGGGGCGCTTCTTTACGAGCAGTACTTC. It yields the protein CASSESGALLYEQYF.

This chain links TRBV21-1 with TRBJ1-3. TRBV21-1 is a listed pseudogene. The CDR3 length is 14 residues. The CDR3 nucleotides read TGTGCCCCCGAGGGCAGGAGCTCTGGAAACACCATATATTTT. It translates to CAPEGRSSGNTIYF.

This rearrangement joins TRBV7-2 to TRBJ1-5, with a tentative D call TRBD1 (5 bases). V was trimmed by 1 base and J by 0 bases, leaving 7 bases between them. Per germline, CDR1 SGHTA and CDR2 FQGNSA. The CDR3 is made up of 15 amino acids. DNA for the CDR3: TGTGCCAGCAGCTTAGGGGGGAATAGCAATCAGCCCCAGCATTTT. Its protein is CASSLGGNSNQPQHF.

The chain is built from TRBV6-5 and TRBJ1-2, with TRBD1 matching 9 bases. The CDR3 is made up of 14 amino acids. V shed 5 bases, J shed 7 bases, and the junction held 8 bases outside the gene matches. In germline, CDR1 is MNHEY, CDR2 SVGAGI. The CDR3 DNA follows: TGTGCCAGCAGTGGATCACAGGGGGCGGGTGGCTACACCTTC. As protein: CASSGSQGAGGYTF.

On this clone itself: One end of the junction is discordant with germline, which a read error may explain. V and J are TRBV7-7 and TRBJ1-4, with TRBD1 identical over 8 bases. CDR3 length equals 15 residues. CDR1 is SSHAT, CDR2 FNYEAQ, per germline (reference sequence). The CDR3 sequence: CASSLDRGGSEKLFF. The CDR3 DNA is TGTGCTAGCAGCTTAGACAGGGGAGGGAGTGAAAAACTGTTTTTT.

This clone was detected only a few times. The genes are TRBV27 and TRBJ2-2; 8 positions agree with TRBD1. V lost 6 bases to trimming and J lost 7 bases; unmatched junction nucleotides: 10. Germline-derived CDR1 and CDR2 are MNHEY and SMNVEV (reference sequence). The CDR3 consists of 15 residues. In DNA form, the CDR3 reads TGTGCCAGCAGGAGGAGGACAGGGTTTGGCGGGGAGCTGTTTTTT. Translated: CASRRRTGFGGELFF.

This clone has just a few counts. V usage is TRBV2 and J usage is TRBJ2-7; a weak D match, TRBD1 (6 bases). The CDR3 loop spans 13 amino acids. CDR1 is SNHLY, CDR2 FYNNEI, per germline. V was cut by 3 bases and J by 2 bases, with 8 bases left in between. CDR3 in DNA: TGTGCCAGCAGTGAGACAGGTCCCTACGAGCAGTACTTC. It encodes CASSETGPYEQYF.

The chain links TRBV11-3 to TRBJ2-7, with 7 bases matching TRBD2. The length of the CDR3 is 15 residues. The germline CDR1 and CDR2 sequences are SGHNT and YENEEA. The trim removed 1 base at V and 6 bases at J, leaving 9 bases unmatched. CDR3 region: CASSLAGGIALEQYF. CDR3 bases: TGTGCCAGCAGCTTAGCGGGAGGAATAGCGCTCGAGCAGTACTTC.

This clone is a singleton in its sample. This sample also contains other DNA sequences that code for the same CDR3. The chain recombines TRBV6-5 with TRBJ2-1; 10 bases map to TRBD2. The CDR3 consists of 14 residues. Trimming at V came to 5 bases and at J to 12 bases, leaving 10 bases not matched to a gene. The germline CDR1 and CDR2 sequences are MNHEY and SVGAGI. CDR3 in amino acids: CASSTGGAGGWQFF. The CDR3 DNA reads as TGTGCCAGCAGTACAGGGGGAGCGGGGGGGTGGCAGTTCTTC.

This rearrangement joins TRBV19 to TRBJ1-5, with no clear D. The V end lost 4 bases, the J end lost 5 bases, and 12 bases lay between the germline ends. CDR1 LNHDA and CDR2 SQIVND come from the germline V gene (reference sequence). The CDR3 runs 14 residues. The CDR3 spells CASSKMGMDQPQHF. CDR3 bases: TGTGCCAGTAGTAAGATGGGGATGGATCAGCCCCAGCATTTT.

The gene calls are TRBV7-2 and TRBJ2-3; 7 bases fit TRBD1. The germline V gene has CDR1 SGHTA and CDR2 FQGNSA. V lost 5 bases and J lost 3; bases outside the gene matches: 5. This CDR3 is built from 14 residues. CDR3 residues: CASSADRVTDTQYF. DNA of the CDR3: TGTGCCAGCAGCGCAGACAGGGTAACAGATACGCAGTATTTT.

The chain is built from TRBV27 and TRBJ2-1; maybe TRBD2 (5 bases). CDR1 is MNHEY and CDR2 is SMNVEV in the germline V gene (reference sequence). The CDR3 loop spans 14 amino acids. V was clipped by 2 bases and J by 2 bases, with 7 bases between them. The CDR3 sequence: CASSLKRPYNEQFF. CDR3 nucleotides: TGTGCCAGCAGTTTAAAGCGGCCCTACAATGAGCAGTTCTTC.

This chain connects TRBV19 to TRBJ2-7; TRBD2 aligns across 7 bases. The V gene end was trimmed by 2 bases and the J gene end by 6 bases; junction bases not matched to a gene: 4. This CDR3 is built from 13 residues. The germline V gene encodes CDR1 LNHDA and CDR2 SQIVND (reference sequence). The CDR3 DNA reads as TGTGCCAGTAGTATACAGCGGGATAGCGAGCAGTACTTC. It specifies CASSIQRDSEQYF.

The chain couples TRBV6-5 to TRBJ1-3; 7 positions match TRBD1. V shed 6 bases and J 4 bases; nucleotides not matched to a gene: 6. The germline gives CDR1 MNHEY, CDR2 SVGAGI. The CDR3 runs to 14 residues. The CDR3 sequence: CASSVTGSGNTIYF. The CDR3 region has the DNA TGTGCCAGCAGCGTGACAGGGTCCGGAAACACCATATATTTT.